This T cell receptor beta chain was captured by sequencing in a study of shared clonotypes between healthy human individuals. Study-wide background: The study used three CD4 naive, three CD4 memory, two CD8 naive and one CD8 memory plate per donor.

A CD45RA+ naive subset and a CD45RA-negative memory subset were split from CD4+ cells. From germline, CDR1 is SGHRS and CDR2 YFSETQ. Trimming left V 0 bases short and J 4 bases short, with 9 bases between. This CDR3 is built from 14 residues. Only in-frame clones appear in the TCRdb table, and some are missing; sequencing was by immunoSEQ multiplex PCR. The sample records about 1 million clones, approximately 70% being singletons. The sequenced sample consisted of memory CD4+ T cells sorted from blood. The subset denotes: CD45RA-negative fraction. The receptor was isolated from a young man in good health. The chain uses TRBV5-1 and TRBJ2-3; D is ambiguous. The CDR3 nucleotides read TGCGCCAGCAGCTTGGCGCAACCTCCAGATACGCAGTATTTT. Translation gives CASSLAQPPDTQYF. Full variable domain (outside the CDR3, taken from reference TRBV5-1 and TRBJ2-3): KAGVTQTPRYLIKTRGQQVTLSCSPISGHRSVSWYQQTPGQGLQFLFEYFSETQRNKGNFPGRFSGRQFSNSRSEMNVSTLELGDSALYLCASSLAQPPDTQYFGPGTRLTVL.